A selection of T cell receptor beta chains follows, all from one sample in a study of cytomegalovirus exposure and HLA in healthy donors. The table came from immunoSEQ multiplex PCR; TCRdb's copy has only in-frame clones and leaves some out. The profile shows 150,000 to 200,000 clones, about 9% of them singletons. The sequencing sample was made of PBMCs. These receptors were collected from a young woman in good health and CMV-seropositive. CDR3s include the opening cysteine and the closing phenylalanine or tryptophan. The order of the fields is clone size, V gene, J gene, CDR3 protein. Clone size, where shown, is once, few, many, or a class for clones that have expanded.

.	TRBV15	TRBJ2-7	CATSRTQGAGEQYF
.	TRBV5-4	TRBJ2-7	CASSLARGAYEQYF
.	TRBV2	TRBJ1-2	CASSPVSRDRGSGYGYTF
.	TRBV10-3	TRBJ1-2	CAISESRTGDYGYTF
once	TRBV7-9	TRBJ2-1	CASSSYLAGWGEQFF
.	TRBV6-1	TRBJ2-5	CASSEGPKTQYF
few	TRBV5-4	TRBJ2-1	CASSLDGNSYNEQFF
.	TRBV7-2	TRBJ2-3	CASSPRAGTDTQYF
.	TRBV6-6	TRBJ2-7	CASSQISYEQYF
few	TRBV29-1	TRBJ1-2	CSVGLGQARGYTF
.	TRBV5-1	TRBJ1-2	CASSLDSSSNYGYTF
once	TRBV30	TRBJ2-5	CAWSARGQETQYF
.	TRBV7-2	TRBJ2-7	CASSLTQRERLYF
.	TRBV27	TRBJ2-1	CASSFSGLEAMYNEQFF
.	TRBV7-8	TRBJ2-5	CASSLTSGRMETQYF
few	TRBV10-3	TRBJ2-2	CAISEPGLAASTGELFF
.	TRBV4-1	TRBJ1-1	CASSHGRGEGSAEAFF
.	TRBV19	TRBJ1-1	CASSIAPTVNTEAFF
.	TRBV7-2	TRBJ1-2	CASSPDRRDYGYTF
few	TRBV29-1	TRBJ2-1	CSVGGEGGAGNEQFF
few	TRBV7-6	TRBJ1-1	CASSLGQFTGGTEAFF
.	TRBV27	TRBJ2-1	CASSRSGSSYNEQFF
.	TRBV7-9	TRBJ2-1	CASSPTSGPYNEQFF
few	TRBV29-1	TRBJ1-6	CSVKQGSYNSPLHF
few	TRBV5-8	TRBJ1-5	CASSSGQGRWQPQHF
.	TRBV30	TRBJ1-5	CAWSREGLYSNQPQHF
.	TRBV10-3	TRBJ2-1	CAISRTSGEDNEQFF
.	TRBV18	TRBJ1-3	CASSPPGQGFYSGNTIYF
few	TRBV7-2	TRBJ1-5	CASSLVSGSNQPQHF
few	TRBV18	TRBJ1-1	CASSPTREGATEAFF
many	TRBV5-1	TRBJ2-1	CASKESSYNEQFF
.	TRBV19	TRBJ1-1	CASGEASGETEAFF
.	TRBV29-1	TRBJ2-2	CSVEASGRGGTGELFF
.	TRBV7-2	TRBJ2-2	CASSLSRGAGGGDTGELFF
.	TRBV2	TRBJ1-2	CASSEGVGQLNYGYTF
few	TRBV11-3	TRBJ1-5	CASSLGTGASNQPQHF
few	TRBV15	TRBJ2-3	CATSPQGGDTQYF
.	TRBV5-1	TRBJ2-7	CASNLGTGGEQYF
.	TRBV5-1	TRBJ1-1	CASSLMPGTEAFF
.	TRBV7-2	TRBJ2-5	CASSVGWVGAQYF
.	TRBV6-1	TRBJ2-7	CASSEVVAGAPYEQYF
few	TRBV11-2	TRBJ2-7	CASSTWREKTKNEQYF
.	TRBV5-4	TRBJ2-5	CASSLGVTEETQYF
.	TRBV6-1	TRBJ2-3	CASRQGVDTQYF
few	TRBV2	TRBJ2-7	CASRDTGLYEQYF
.	TRBV6-1	TRBJ2-7	CASIWTGKPIEQYF
.	TRBV4-1	TRBJ1-2	CASSLGGTYGYTF
few	TRBV7-9	TRBJ2-2	CASSLALNTGELFF
.	TRBV7-2	TRBJ2-3	CASSFSGASTDTQYF
few	TRBV5-4	TRBJ2-2	CASSLVGLAGHTGELFF